These 5 T cell receptor beta chains were sequenced from one sample in a study of CXCR3-negative and CXCR3-positive naive CD8 T cells. Overall study results and limits: CXCR3-positive naive cells had more hydrophobic TRB CDR3s than CXCR3-negative naive cells.

The antigens these receptors bind are not known. 5' RACE that incorporated UMI labels was used to prepare the TRB cDNA libraries. One entry per CDR3 protein, without DNA, is what TCRdb gives after re-calling the 5' RACE reads. This sample's clone table lists about 50,000 distinct CDR3 sequences. Sequenced sample: naive CXCR3+ CD8+ T cells from blood. Subset described: CD45RO-CCR7+CD27+CD95- naive CD8+ T cells expressing CXCR3 (TNR3+). Receptors originate from a human donor in good health. Some clones in this sample may be carry-over from other donors' samples.

The chain links TRBV7-9 to TRBJ1-2; the D gene TCRdb calls, TRBD1, cannot be checked with no DNA. Germline CDR1 SEHNR, CDR2 FQNEAQ (reference sequence). The CDR3 has 17 residues. This chain's CDR3 is CASSLVGRVTDFYGYTF.

The chain employs TRBV4-3 and TRBJ2-2; TCRdb picks TRBD1, but there is no DNA to check that call. This CDR3 comprises 16 residues. Germline CDR1 reads LGHNA; CDR2 reads YSLEER. The chain's CDR3 is CASSQGSGTRTGELFF.

The chain couples TRBV20-1 to TRBJ2-1; no DNA is available, so the TRBD2 call from TCRdb remains unchecked. CDR3 length: 15 amino acids. Germline V gives CDR1 DFQATT, CDR2 SNEGSKA (reference sequence). This chain's CDR3 is CSAAAPSGPYNEQFF.

This chain's CDR3 is CASSPYLYEQYF. The chain is built from TRBV7-2 and TRBJ2-7. The germline V gene has CDR1 SGHTA and CDR2 FQGNSA. This CDR3 is 12 amino acids long.

The chain combines TRBV6-5 with TRBJ1-1; TCRdb picks TRBD1, but there is no DNA to check that call. The CDR3 is 12 amino acids. Germline assignment: CDR1 MNHEY and CDR2 SVGAGI. CDR3: CASLGAAHEAFF.